These 14 T cell receptor beta chains were sequenced from one sample in a study of OX40 agonist ivuxolimab in advanced cancers. The assay was immunoSEQ multiplex PCR, and TCRdb's table has in-frame clones only and misses some. The table records fewer than 80,000 clones, 84% of them present only once. The starting material was CD4+ or CD8+ T cells sorted from blood, obtained in a trial of the OX40 agonist ivuxolimab. The receptor set was obtained from an adult with an advanced solid tumor such as melanoma, head and neck, liver or kidney cancer.

The chain joins TRBV15 to TRBJ2-1, with no clear D. CDR1 LNHNV and CDR2 YYDKDF come from the germline V gene (reference sequence). Trimming left V 1 base short and J 6 bases short, with 13 bases between. The CDR3 covers 15 residues. DNA of the CDR3: TGTGCCACCAGCAGAGTCGGTGCACAACGCAATGAGCAGTTCTTC. This codes for CATSRVGAQRNEQFF.

The V and J genes are TRBV7-9 and TRBJ1-2; possibly TRBD1 for D (5 bases). This CDR3 contains 13 residues. Trimming removed 5 bases from V and 4 bases from J, with 11 bases in between. The germline V gene has CDR1 SEHNR and CDR2 FQNEAQ (reference sequence). This CDR3 reads CASSRDGLYGYTF. CDR3 bases: TGTGCCAGCAGCCGGGACGGCCTCTATGGCTACACCTTC.

This rearrangement joins TRBV7-3 to TRBJ2-3, with 16 positions matching TRBD2. CDR3 length equals 20 residues. V dropped 2 bases and J dropped 5; count of bases not matched to a gene: 13. CDR1 is SGHTA, CDR2 FQGTGA, per germline. CDR3: CASSLSPPLGLAGGRDTQYF. CDR3 DNA: TGTGCCAGCAGCTTATCCCCTCCCCTGGGACTAGCGGGGGGGCGAGATACGCAGTATTTT.

The chain recombines TRBV27 with TRBJ1-2, with D possibly TRBD1 on 5 matching bases. The CDR3 runs 13 residues. Germline V CDR1 and CDR2: MNHEY, SMNVEV (reference sequence). With 3 bases removed from V and 9 bases from J, the gap between germline ends came to 14 bases. The CDR3 reads CASSLGVYGRYTF. The CDR3 nucleotides read TGTGCCAGCAGTTTGGGGGTATATGGTCGCTACACCTTC.

This chain links TRBV6-6 with TRBJ2-3; a possible D gene is TRBD1 (6 bases). Per germline, CDR1 MNHNY and CDR2 SVGAGI (reference sequence). The V gene lost 7 bases and the J gene lost 3 bases, with 17 bases spanning the gap. The CDR3 contains 15 residues. The CDR3, as DNA: TGTGCCAGCAAAGGTACAGGGAAGAGAACAGATACGCAGTATTTT. This sequence encodes CASKGTGKRTDTQYF.

V gene TRBV7-2 combines with J gene TRBJ1-4, with D maybe TRBD1 (5 bases). The length of the CDR3 is 14 residues. The ends were cut back, 1 base at V and 7 bases at J, with 10 bases in the middle. Germline-derived CDR1 and CDR2 are SGHTA and FQGNSA. The CDR3 is CASSLVGGIEKLFF. The CDR3 DNA sequence: TGTGCCAGCAGCTTAGTTGGGGGTATTGAAAAACTGTTTTTT. The full variable domain, with the rest looked up from reference TRBV7-2 and TRBJ1-4, is GAGVSQSPSNKVTEKGKDVELRCDPISGHTALYWYRQSLGQGLEFLIYFQGNSAPDKSGLPSDRFSAERTGGSVSTLTIQRTQQEDSAVYLCASSLVGGIEKLFFGSGTQLSVL.

V is TRBV5-1 and J is TRBJ2-6, with D perhaps matching TRBD1 or TRBD2 (5 bases each). This CDR3 comprises 17 residues. Germline V lookup: CDR1 SGHRS, CDR2 YFSETQ. V was cut by 7 bases and J by 2 bases, with 19 bases left in between. The CDR3 region is CASGKPERGAGANVLTF. CDR3 coding DNA: TGCGCCAGCGGCAAACCCGAGCGAGGGGCTGGGGCCAACGTCCTGACTTTC.

This rearrangement joins TRBV19 to TRBJ2-1; D might be TRBD1 or TRBD2, each matching 6 bases. This CDR3 is 18 amino acids long. Germline values: CDR1 LNHDA, CDR2 SQIVND (reference sequence). The ends were cut back, 5 bases at V and 0 bases at J, with 20 bases in the middle. CDR3 coding DNA: TGTGCCAGTAGTGGCAGGGGCCTAGCGACGAGCTCCTACAATGAGCAGTTCTTC. It encodes CASSGRGLATSSYNEQFF.

V and J are TRBV19 and TRBJ2-3, with 7 bases identical to TRBD2. This CDR3 region has 15 residues. Germline values: CDR1 LNHDA, CDR2 SQIVND (reference sequence). Trimming removed 5 bases from V and 4 bases from J; junction bases left unmatched: 9. The CDR3 spells CASSPQRGGADTQYF. The CDR3 DNA is TGTGCCAGTAGTCCTCAGCGGGGAGGCGCAGATACGCAGTATTTT.

V and J are TRBV11-2 and TRBJ2-3; 8 bases match TRBD2. Germline V gives CDR1 SGHAT, CDR2 FQNNGV. V shed 1 base, J shed 1 base, and the junction held 4 bases outside the gene matches. CDR3 length equals 16 residues. The CDR3 nucleotides are TGTGCCAGCAGCTTAGGCGGGGGGCTGGGCACAGATACGCAGTATTTT. It specifies CASSLGGGLGTDTQYF.

The chain employs TRBV7-2 and TRBJ1-1; D not certain. The V end was cut by 5 bases, the J end by 0 bases, with 7 bases between. CDR1 is SGHTA, CDR2 FQGNSA, per germline. This CDR3 is built from 13 residues. CDR3 bases: TGTGCCAGCAGCCCGTCTATGAACACTGAAGCTTTCTTT. Its translation: CASSPSMNTEAFF.

The sample holds a few counts of this clone. This chain uses TRBV11-2 with TRBJ1-5, with a possible D match to TRBD1 (6 bases). Germline CDR1 reads SGHAT; CDR2 reads FQNNGV. The CDR3 is 14 amino acids. V dropped 5 bases and J dropped 6 bases, with 14 bases sitting between them. The CDR3 DNA reads TGTGCCAGCAGCCCCGGGGGGGCGGCTCAGCCCCAGCATTTT. This translates into CASSPGGAAQPQHF.

This chain joins TRBV27 and TRBJ1-6, with 8 bases aligning to TRBD1. V shed 2 bases, J shed 10 bases, and the junction held 10 bases outside the gene matches. The CDR3 consists of 16 residues. Per the germline V gene, CDR1 is MNHEY and CDR2 is SMNVEV (reference sequence). For the CDR3, the DNA is TGTGCCAGCAGTTTAACCGCCTCAGGGGGCGACTCACCCCTCCACTTT. Its protein is CASSLTASGGDSPLHF.

This chain connects TRBV5-5 to TRBJ1-6, with D unresolved. There are 16 residues in the CDR3. Germline V gives CDR1 SGHKS, CDR2 YYEKEE (reference sequence). The germline V and J ends were trimmed by 4 bases and 3 bases, with 14 bases remaining between them. CDR3 bases: TGTGCCAGCAGCCTCTCGGACGGAGACTATAATTCACCCCTCCACTTT. This codes for CASSLSDGDYNSPLHF.